Below, one T cell receptor (beta chain) is given with its context. The data belong to a study of CD8+CD57+ T cells in acquired aplastic anemia. The CDR3 sequence is 14 residues long. Germline-derived CDR1 and CDR2 are DFQATT and SNEGSKA (reference sequence). V was shortened by 5 bases and J by 1 base, with 14 bases between the two germline ends. All patients picked for sequencing had shown, by flow cytometry, an expansion of CD8+CD57+ cells. For CDR3 and TCR beta VDJ profiling, genomic DNA was the template used. MiXCR, run by TCRdb on the reads, gives a single entry per CDR3 protein. The table lists hundreds of thousands of distinct CDR3 sequences, about a third of them singletons.

The chain combines TRBV20-1 with TRBJ2-5; D is possibly TRBD1 (6 bases). Material for sequencing was sorted CD4+, CD8+, or CD8+CD57+ T cells (not recorded which) from PBMCs. The receptor was isolated from a human donor with aplastic anemia. The CDR3 coding sequence is TGCAGTGCTCACAGGGTCCAGGGCCAAGAGACCCAGTACTTC. As protein: CSAHRVQGQETQYF.